This passage covers 8 T cell receptor beta chains from one sample sequenced in a study of cytomegalovirus exposure and HLA in healthy donors. With 60 Vbeta and 13 Jbeta primers, the PCR was carried out. Method: immunoSEQ multiplex PCR; TCRdb's copy keeps in-frame clones and lacks some. This repertoire shows some 130,000 clones, roughly 85% found once; its top ten account for about 6.8%. The source material was PBMCs. All receptors derive from a man aged 35 to 55 in good health and CMV-seropositive.

V is TRBV7-9 and J is TRBJ1-1, with 7 nucleotides matching TRBD1. The CDR3 sequence is 14 residues long. J lost 4 bases, V lost 5 bases, and 7 bases had no gene match. Per germline, CDR1 SEHNR and CDR2 FQNEAQ (reference sequence). In DNA form, the CDR3 reads TGTGCCAGCAGCATCACAGGGGAGGTCACTGAAGCTTTCTTT. Its protein is CASSITGEVTEAFF. The full variable domain, in which reference TRBV7-9 and TRBJ1-1 provide the parts outside the CDR3, is DTGVSQNPRHKITKRGQNVTFRCDPISEHNRLYWYRQTLGQGPEFLTYFQNEAQLEKSRLLSDRFSAERPKGSFSTLEIQRTEQGDSAMYLCASSITGEVTEAFFGQGTRLTVV.

As for this clone: A junction boundary mismatches the germline segment, possibly from a read error. The V and J genes are TRBV27 and TRBJ2-1; 9 bases fit TRBD1. Germline assignment: CDR1 MNHEY and CDR2 SMNVEV (reference sequence). This CDR3 region has 15 residues. The CDR3 DNA reads TGTGCCAGCAGCAGACCGGGGACAGGGATCTATGAGCAGCTCTTC. Its translation: CASSRPGTGIYEQLF.

The chain is built from TRBV18 and TRBJ1-6, with TRBD1 matching 7 bases. CDR3 length equals 14 residues. The junction had 5 bases not matched to a gene; V was cut back by 4 bases and J by 8 bases. Germline-derived CDR1 and CDR2 are KGHSH and LQKENI. This CDR3 is CASSRDSGDSPLHF. Here the CDR3 DNA reads TGTGCCAGCTCACGGGACAGTGGGGATTCACCCCTCCACTTT.

The chain joins TRBV9 to TRBJ2-5; maybe TRBD2 (5 bases). Trimming shortened V by 0 bases and J by 5 bases, and 11 bases separated the two germline ends. Germline assignment: CDR1 SGDLS and CDR2 YYNGEE. CDR3 length equals 14 residues. CDR3 sequence reads: CASSVARGSETQYF. The DNA for the CDR3 is TGTGCCAGCAGCGTAGCTAGAGGGAGTGAGACCCAGTACTTC.

The genes are TRBV5-1 and TRBJ2-7, with 11 bases identical to TRBD2. The germline V gene has CDR1 SGHRS and CDR2 YFSETQ. The CDR3 is 14 residues long. With 3 bases clipped from V and 3 bases from J, the junction kept 2 bases outside the gene matches. CDR3 DNA: TGCGCCAGCAGCTGGGGACTAGCGGTCTACGAGCAGTACTTC. Its protein is CASSWGLAVYEQYF.

This clone has more than one count but fewer than ten. This chain joins TRBV29-1 and TRBJ2-1; 7 nucleotides line up with TRBD2. The length of the CDR3 is 13 residues. The junction had 10 bases not matched to a gene; V was cut back by 7 bases and J by 7 bases. Germline values: CDR1 SQVTM, CDR2 ANQGSEA. The CDR3 loop is CSGGRGLNNEQFF. The CDR3 DNA follows: TGCAGCGGCGGGCGGGGGTTGAATAATGAGCAGTTCTTC.

The genes are TRBV7-8 and TRBJ2-2; 7 bases map to TRBD2. V dropped 1 base and J dropped 6; count of bases not matched to a gene: 2. There are 14 residues in the CDR3. Germline V gives CDR1 SGHVS, CDR2 FQNEAQ. CDR3 in DNA: TGTGCCAGCAGCTTAGTTCGGGGGGCCGGGGAGCTGTTTTTT. As protein: CASSLVRGAGELFF. Combining the CDR3 with reference TRBV7-8 and TRBJ2-2 gives the whole variable domain GAGVSQSPRYKVAKRGQDVALRCDPISGHVSLFWYQQALGQGPEFLTYFQNEAQLDKSGLPSDRFFAERPEGSVSTLKIQRTQQEDSAVYLCASSLVRGAGELFFGEGSRLTVL.

This clone has just one count. V gene TRBV13 combines with J gene TRBJ1-2, with a possible D match to TRBD1 (5 bases). The length of the CDR3 is 14 residues. Germline V gene data show CDR1 as PRHDT and CDR2 as FYEKMQ (reference sequence). V was clipped by 5 bases and J by 3 bases, with 13 bases between them. This CDR3 is CASSPRGTDYGYTF. CDR3 DNA: TGTGCCAGCAGCCCGCGGGGGACGGACTATGGCTACACCTTC.